This T cell receptor (beta chain) was documented in a study of blood T cell repertoires in COVID-19. At the level of the study: The analysed material was cDNA or gDNA that came from T cells, B-cell-depleted T cells, or PBMCs.

The protocol was immunoSEQ multiplex PCR, while the TCRdb copy is restricted to in-frame clones and leaves out a portion. The data contain 150,000 to 200,000 clones, roughly 88% of them singletons. CDR1 LNHDA and CDR2 SQIVND come from the germline V gene (reference sequence). The V gene end was trimmed by 6 bases and the J gene end by 9 bases; junction bases not matched to a gene: 17. The CDR3 covers 16 residues. The receptor was isolated from a man aged 65 to 85 who had been exposed to COVID-19. The sample comprised PBMCs or T cells enriched from blood (not recorded which). This chain connects TRBV19 to TRBJ1-5; 7 nucleotides align to TRBD1. CDR3 sequence (DNA): TGTGCCAGTAGCACCGGACAGGTCTATAAAGATGCGCCCCAGCATTTT. This gives the protein CASSTGQVYKDAPQHF.